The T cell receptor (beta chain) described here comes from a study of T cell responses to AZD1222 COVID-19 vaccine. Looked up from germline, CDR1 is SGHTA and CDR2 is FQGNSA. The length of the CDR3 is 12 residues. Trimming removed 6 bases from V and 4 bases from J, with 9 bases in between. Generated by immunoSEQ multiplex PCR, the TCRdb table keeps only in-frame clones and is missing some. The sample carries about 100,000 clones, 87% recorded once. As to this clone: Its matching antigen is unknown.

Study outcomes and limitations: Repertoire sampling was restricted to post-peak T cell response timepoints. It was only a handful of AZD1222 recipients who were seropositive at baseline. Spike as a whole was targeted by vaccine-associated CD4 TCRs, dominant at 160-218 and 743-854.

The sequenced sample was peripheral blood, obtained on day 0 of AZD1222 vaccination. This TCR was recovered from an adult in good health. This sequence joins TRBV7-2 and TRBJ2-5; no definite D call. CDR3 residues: CASSFPLETQYF. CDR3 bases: TGTGCCAGCAGTTTCCCCCTAGAGACCCAGTACTTC. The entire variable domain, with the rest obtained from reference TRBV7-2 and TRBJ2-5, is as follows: GAGVSQSPSNKVTEKGKDVELRCDPISGHTALYWYRQSLGQGLEFLIYFQGNSAPDKSGLPSDRFSAERTGGSVSTLTIQRTQQEDSAVYLCASSFPLETQYFGPGTRLLVL.